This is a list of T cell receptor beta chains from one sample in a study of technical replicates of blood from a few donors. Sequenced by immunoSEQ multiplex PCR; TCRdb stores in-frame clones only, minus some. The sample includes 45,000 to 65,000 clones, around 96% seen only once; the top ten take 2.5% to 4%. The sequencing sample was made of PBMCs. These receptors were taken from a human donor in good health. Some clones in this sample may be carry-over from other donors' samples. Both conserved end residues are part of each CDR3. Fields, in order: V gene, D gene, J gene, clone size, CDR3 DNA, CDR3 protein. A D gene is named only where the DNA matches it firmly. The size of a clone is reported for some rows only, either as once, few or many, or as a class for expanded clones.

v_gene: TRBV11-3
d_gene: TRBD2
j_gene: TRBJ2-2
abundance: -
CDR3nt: TGTGCCAGCAGCACCCCGCGGGTAGCGGGGGGGCCGTGGTCGACTGGGGAGCTGTTTTTT
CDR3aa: CASSTPRVAGGPWSTGELFF

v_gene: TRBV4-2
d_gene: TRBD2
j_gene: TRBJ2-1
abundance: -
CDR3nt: TGTGCCAGCAGCCAGGAGACTAGCGGGGGGGATGAGCAGTTCTTC
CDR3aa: CASSQETSGGDEQFF

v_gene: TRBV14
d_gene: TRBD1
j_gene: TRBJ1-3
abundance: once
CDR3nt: TGTGCCAGCAGTCGACAGGGGACGATCGGAAACACCATATATTTT
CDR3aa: CASSRQGTIGNTIYF

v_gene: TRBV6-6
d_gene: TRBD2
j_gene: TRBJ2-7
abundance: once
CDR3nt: TGTGCCAGCAGTGCCTTAGGAGCGGGAGTACACGAGCAGTACTTC
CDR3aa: CASSALGAGVHEQYF

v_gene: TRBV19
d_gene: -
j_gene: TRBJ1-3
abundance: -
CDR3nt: TGTGCCAGTAGTATCCCCGGGACATTCAACACCATATATTTT
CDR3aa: CASSIPGTFNTIYF

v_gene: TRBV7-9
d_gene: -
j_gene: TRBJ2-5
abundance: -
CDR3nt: TGTGCCAGCAGCTTAAGTGGGGCCGTGTACCAAGAGACCCAGTACTTC
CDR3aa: CASSLSGAVYQETQYF

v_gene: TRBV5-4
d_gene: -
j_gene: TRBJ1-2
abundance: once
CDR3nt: TGTGCCAGCAGCTTTACAGGGAACTATGGCTACACCTTC
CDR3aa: CASSFTGNYGYTF

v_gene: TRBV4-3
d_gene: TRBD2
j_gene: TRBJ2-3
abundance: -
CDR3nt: TGCGCCAGCAGCCAAAGTTTTAGCGGGGGTCCAGATACGCAGTATTTT
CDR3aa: CASSQSFSGGPDTQYF

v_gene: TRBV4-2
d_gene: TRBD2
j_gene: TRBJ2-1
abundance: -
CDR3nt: TGTGCCAGCAGCCAAGTCCCCCTCGGCGGGGGGGCTGTAAATGAGCAGTTCTTC
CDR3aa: CASSQVPLGGGAVNEQFF

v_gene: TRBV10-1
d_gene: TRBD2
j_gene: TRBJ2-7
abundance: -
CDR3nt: TGCGCCAGCAGTGATAGGACTAGCGGCTACGAGCAGTACTTC
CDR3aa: CASSDRTSGYEQYF

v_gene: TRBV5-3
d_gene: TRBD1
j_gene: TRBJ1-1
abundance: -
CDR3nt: TGTGCCAGAAGCCCCCTCCTTTCCGGGACAGGGCTGAACACTGAAGCTTTCTTT
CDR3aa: CARSPLLSGTGLNTEAFF

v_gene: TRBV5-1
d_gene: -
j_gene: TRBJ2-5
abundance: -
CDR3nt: TGCGCCAGCAGCCCGCAGGGAGGGGACAAGACCCAGTACTTC
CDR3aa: CASSPQGGDKTQYF

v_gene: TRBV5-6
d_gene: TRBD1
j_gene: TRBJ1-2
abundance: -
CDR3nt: TGTGCCAGCGGAGAACAGGGGGACCCTAGCTATGGCTACACCTTC
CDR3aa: CASGEQGDPSYGYTF

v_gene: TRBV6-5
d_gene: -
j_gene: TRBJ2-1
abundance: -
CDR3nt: TGTGCCAGCGGGCGAGGGTACAATGAGCAGTTCTTC
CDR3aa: CASGRGYNEQFF

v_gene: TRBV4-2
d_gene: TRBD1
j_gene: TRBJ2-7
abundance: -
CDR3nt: TGTGCCAGCAGCCAGAACAGGGGCTACGAGCAGTACTTC
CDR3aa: CASSQNRGYEQYF

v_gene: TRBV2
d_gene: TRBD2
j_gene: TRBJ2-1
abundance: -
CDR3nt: TGTGCCAGCAGAGCTACTAGCGGGAGCTCCTACAATGAGCAGTTCTTC
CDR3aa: CASRATSGSSYNEQFF

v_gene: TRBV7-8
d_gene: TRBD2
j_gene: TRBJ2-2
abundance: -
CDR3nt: TGTGCCAGCAGGGCTAGCGGGAGCGAAACCGGGGAGCTGTTTTTT
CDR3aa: CASRASGSETGELFF

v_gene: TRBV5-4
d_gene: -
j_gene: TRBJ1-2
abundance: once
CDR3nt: TGTGCCAGCAGGGGTACCGGGAACTATGGCTACACCTTC
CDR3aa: CASRGTGNYGYTF

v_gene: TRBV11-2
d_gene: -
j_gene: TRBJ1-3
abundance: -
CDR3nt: TGTGCCAGCAGACCGACTTCCGGGACAATGTCTGGAAACACCATATATTTT
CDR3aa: CASRPTSGTMSGNTIYF

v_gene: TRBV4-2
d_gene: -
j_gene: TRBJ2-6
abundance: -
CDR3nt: TGTGCCAGCAGCCAAGATCAAACAGGCTCTGGGGCCAACGTCCTGACTTTC
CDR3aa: CASSQDQTGSGANVLTF

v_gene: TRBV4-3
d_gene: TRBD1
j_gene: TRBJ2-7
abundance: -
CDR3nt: TGCGCCAGCAGCCAAGATAGGACAGGGGGCGACGAGCAGTACTTC
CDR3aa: CASSQDRTGGDEQYF

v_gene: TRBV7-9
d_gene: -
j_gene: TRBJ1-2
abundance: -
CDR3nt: TGTGCCAGCAGCTTGATGGGAGAGGGTCGGGGCTACACCTTC
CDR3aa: CASSLMGEGRGYTF

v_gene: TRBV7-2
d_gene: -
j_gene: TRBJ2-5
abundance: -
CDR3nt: TGTGCCAGCAGCTCTCTGCGCGAGACCCAGTACTTC
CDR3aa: CASSSLRETQYF